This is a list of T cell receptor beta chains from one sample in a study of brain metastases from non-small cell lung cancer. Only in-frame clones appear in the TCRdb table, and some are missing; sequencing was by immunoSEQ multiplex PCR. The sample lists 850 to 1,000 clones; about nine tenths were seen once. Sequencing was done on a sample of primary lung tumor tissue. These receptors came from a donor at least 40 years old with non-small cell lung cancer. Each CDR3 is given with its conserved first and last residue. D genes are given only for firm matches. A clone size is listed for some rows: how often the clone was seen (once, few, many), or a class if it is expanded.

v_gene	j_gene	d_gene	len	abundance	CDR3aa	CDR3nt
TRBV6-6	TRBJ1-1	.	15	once	CASSYSARTNTEAFF	TGTGCCAGCAGTTACTCGGCCAGAACCAACACTGAAGCTTTCTTT
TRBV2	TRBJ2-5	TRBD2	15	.	CASSELTSGGETQYF	TGTGCCAGCAGTGAACTAACTAGCGGGGGAGAGACCCAGTACTTC
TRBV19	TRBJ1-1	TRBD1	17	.	CASSIGTGREVNTEAFF	TGTGCCAGTAGTATCGGGACAGGGAGGGAGGTGAACACTGAAGCTTTCTTT
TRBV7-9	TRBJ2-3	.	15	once	CASSLIGVRTDTQYF	TGTGCCAGCAGCTTAATTGGGGTCCGCACAGATACGCAGTATTTT
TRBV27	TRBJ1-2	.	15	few	CASSLEDSGVSGYTF	TGTGCCAGCAGTTTAGAGGACTCAGGGGTCTCAGGCTACACCTTC
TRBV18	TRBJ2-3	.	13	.	CASSPPGTYTQYF	TGTGCCAGCTCACCACCTGGCACCTATACGCAGTATTTT
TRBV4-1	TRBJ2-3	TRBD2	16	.	CASSQVQAGGTDTQYF	TGCGCCAGCAGCCAAGTGCAAGCGGGGGGCACAGATACGCAGTATTTT
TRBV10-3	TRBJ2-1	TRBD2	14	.	CAIKAGGPYNEQFF	TGTGCCATCAAAGCGGGAGGGCCCTACAATGAGCAGTTCTTC
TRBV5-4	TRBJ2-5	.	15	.	CASSFYVGGQETQYF	TGTGCCAGCAGCTTTTATGTCGGGGGCCAAGAGACCCAGTACTTC
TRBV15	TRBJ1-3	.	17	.	CATSRDYIRGSGNTIYF	TGTGCCACCAGCAGAGATTACATACGGGGGTCTGGAAACACCATATATTTT
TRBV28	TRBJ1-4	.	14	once	CASRGGQENEKLFF	TGTGCCAGCAGGGGGGGACAAGAGAATGAAAAACTGTTTTTT
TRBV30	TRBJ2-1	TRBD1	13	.	CAWSPGQGLGQFF	TGTGCCTGGAGTCCGGGACAGGGACTGGGGCAGTTCTTC
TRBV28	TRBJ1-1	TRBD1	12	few	CASRSQGEYAFF	TGTGCCAGCAGGTCCCAGGGGGAGTATGCTTTCTTT
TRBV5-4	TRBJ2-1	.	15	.	CASSLAGVSSNEQFF	TGTGCCAGCAGCTTGGCAGGTGTGAGCTCCAATGAGCAGTTCTTC
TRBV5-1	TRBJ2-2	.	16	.	CASLAGGQKNTGELFF	TGCGCCAGCCTAGCTGGCGGACAGAAGAACACCGGGGAGTTGTTTTTT
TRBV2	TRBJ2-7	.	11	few	CASRIRAEQYF	TGTGCCAGCAGGATCCGGGCCGAGCAGTACTTC
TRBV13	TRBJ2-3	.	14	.	CASSHTRGVDTQYF	TGTGCCAGCAGCCATACTAGAGGAGTGGATACGCAGTATTTT
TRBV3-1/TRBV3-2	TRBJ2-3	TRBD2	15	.	CASSQVLAGTDTQYF	TGTGCCAGCAGCCAAGTACTAGCGGGCACAGATACGCAGTATTTT
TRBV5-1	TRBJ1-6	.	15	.	CASSDTGAYNSPLHF	TGCGCCAGCTCGGACACGGGGGCCTATAATTCACCCCTCCACTTT
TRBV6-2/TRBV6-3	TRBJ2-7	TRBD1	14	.	CASSSYRGPYEQYF	TGTGCCAGCAGTTCCTACAGGGGCCCCTACGAGCAGTACTTC
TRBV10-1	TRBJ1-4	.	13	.	CASSQGVREKLFF	TGCGCCAGCAGCCAGGGAGTTCGTGAAAAACTGTTTTTT
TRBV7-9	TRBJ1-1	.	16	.	CASSLAHQGKDTEAFF	TGTGCCAGCAGCTTAGCACACCAGGGGAAGGACACTGAAGCTTTCTTT
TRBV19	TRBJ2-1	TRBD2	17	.	CASIWDLRTSNPDEQFF	TGTGCCAGCATCTGGGACTTGAGGACTAGCAATCCCGATGAGCAGTTCTTC
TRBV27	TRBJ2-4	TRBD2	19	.	CASSTPSGSGLGAKNIQYF	TGTGCCAGCAGTACACCTAGCGGGAGTGGGTTGGGAGCCAAAAACATTCAGTACTTC
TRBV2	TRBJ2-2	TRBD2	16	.	CASRRGGSGDAGELFF	TGTGCCAGCAGGAGGGGAGGTAGCGGGGACGCCGGGGAGCTGTTTTTT
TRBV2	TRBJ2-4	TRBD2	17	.	CASNPTLAGLAKNIQYF	TGTGCCAGCAATCCTACTTTAGCGGGACTAGCCAAAAACATTCAATACTTC
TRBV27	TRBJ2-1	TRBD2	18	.	CASTPGTSGNQRYNEQFF	TGTGCCAGCACCCCCGGGACTAGCGGGAACCAACGTTACAATGAGCAGTTCTTC
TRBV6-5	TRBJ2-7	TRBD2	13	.	CASASGGTRLQYF	TGTGCCAGTGCTAGTGGGGGGACTAGGCTACAGTACTTC
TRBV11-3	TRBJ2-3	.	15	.	CASSCSSLGTDTQYF	TGTGCCAGCAGCTGCAGCTCCTTGGGCACAGATACGCAGTATTTT
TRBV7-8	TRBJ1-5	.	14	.	CASSLGGEYQPQHF	TGTGCCAGCAGCCTGGGGGGGGAATATCAGCCCCAGCATTTT
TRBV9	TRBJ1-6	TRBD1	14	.	CASSPQGKGSPLHF	TGTGCCAGCAGCCCACAGGGGAAGGGTTCACCCCTCCACTTT
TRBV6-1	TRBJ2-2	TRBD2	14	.	CASVGGAVTGELFF	TGTGCCAGCGTCGGGGGGGCAGTTACCGGGGAGCTGTTTTTT
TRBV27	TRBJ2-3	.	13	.	CASTHASSDTQYF	TGTGCCAGTACTCACGCTAGTTCGGATACGCAGTATTTT